A single sample gave rise to the 15 T cell receptor beta chains below, sequenced in a study of STAT3 mutations in large granular lymphocyte leukemia. The study, taken as a whole, reports: Every T-LGLL patient had at least one immunodominant TCRbeta clonotype.

Assay: immunoSEQ multiplex PCR; the TCRdb copy retains only in-frame clones and omits some. The data contain some 25,000 clones, 94% of them seen just once; the ten biggest clones take up 6.5%. For these receptors, no antigen is known. Sample: peripheral blood mononuclear cells. The source of these receptors is a man in his forties or fifties with T-cell large granular lymphocyte leukemia. Some clones in this sample may be carry-over from other donors' samples.

V is TRBV4-3 and J is TRBJ2-1; TRBD2 is a possible D gene (5 bases). Germline values: CDR1 LGHNA, CDR2 YSLEER. The CDR3 consists of 14 residues. Trimming cost V 0 bases and J 5 bases, with 8 bases left between them. The CDR3 reads CASSQDEGDNEQFF. In DNA form, the CDR3 reads TGCGCCAGCAGCCAAGATGAGGGCGACAATGAGCAGTTCTTC.

V and J are TRBV27 and TRBJ2-7; perhaps TRBD2 as D (7 bases). Trimming took off 4 bases at V and 4 bases at J, with 20 bases between the two ends. The CDR3 is 16 amino acids. Germline values: CDR1 MNHEY, CDR2 SMNVEV (reference sequence). The CDR3 reads CASSSVGGAVLYEQYF. The CDR3 DNA follows: TGTGCCAGCAGTTCCGTGGGGGGGGCCGTCCTGTACGAGCAGTACTTC.

The rearrangement links TRBV15 to TRBJ1-5; TRBD1 matches at 7 bases. The V segment lost 5 bases and the J segment 5 bases; nucleotides outside the gene matches: 9. CDR1 and CDR2 (germline): LNHNV, YYDKDF (reference sequence). The CDR3 has 15 amino acids. CDR3 sequence: CATSARTGRHQPQHF. CDR3 bases: TGTGCCACCAGCGCCCGGACAGGAAGGCATCAGCCCCAGCATTTT.

This clone was counted once. The genes are TRBV1 and TRBJ2-3. TRBV1 represents a pseudogene. This CDR3 contains 13 residues. In nucleotides, the CDR3 is TGCACCAGCTTACCCCGTCGCACAGATACGCAGTATTTT. It encodes CTSLPRRTDTQYF.

J is TRBJ2-1 and V is TRBV4-1, with TRBD2 identical over 9 bases. The CDR3 loop spans 15 amino acids. Trimming took 0 bases from V and 13 from J; bases not matched to a gene: 10. Germline CDR1 is MGHRA and CDR2 is YSYEKL. The CDR3 DNA follows: TGCGCCAGCAGCCAAGAACCAGGACTAGCGAGAGACCAGTTCTTC. Residues: CASSQEPGLARDQFF.

The chain has TRBV15 and TRBJ2-6, with D possibly being TRBD2 (5 bases). From germline, CDR1 is LNHNV and CDR2 YYDKDF (reference sequence). V gave up 1 base and J gave up 7 bases, with 11 bases separating them. This CDR3 contains 15 residues. The CDR3 coding sequence is TGTGCCACCAGCAGAGTCCGGGGTCCCGCCAACGTCCTGACTTTC. This gives the protein CATSRVRGPANVLTF.

The rearrangement links TRBV19 to TRBJ1-5, with unresolved D. With 9 bases removed from V and 3 bases from J, the gap between germline ends came to 0 bases. The germline V gene encodes CDR1 LNHDA and CDR2 SQIVND (reference sequence). The length of the CDR3 is 9 residues. The CDR3 sequence is CASNQPQHF. CDR3 DNA: TGTGCCAGCAATCAGCCCCAGCATTTT. Full variable domain (missing parts from reference TRBV19 and TRBJ1-5): DGGITQSPKYLFRKEGQNVTLSCEQNLNHDAMYWYRQDPGQGLRLIYYSQIVNDFQKGDIAEGYSVSREKKESFPLTVTSAQKNPTAFYLCASNQPQHFGDGTRLSIL.

J is TRBJ2-7 and V is TRBV7-9; D is unclear. V was trimmed by 1 base and J by 2 bases, leaving 12 bases between them. The CDR3 runs to 15 residues. From germline, CDR1 is SEHNR and CDR2 FQNEAQ (reference sequence). Here the CDR3 DNA reads TGTGCCAGCAGCTTAGATTCTGGTGTTACCTACGAGCAGTACTTC. Translating it yields CASSLDSGVTYEQYF.

The gene calls are TRBV6-5 and TRBJ2-7; D might be TRBD1 or TRBD2, each matching 6 bases. CDR3 size: 12 residues. The V end lost 8 bases, the J end lost 4 bases, and 12 bases lay between the germline ends. Germline-derived CDR1 and CDR2 are MNHEY and SVGAGI. Written as DNA, the CDR3 is TGTGCCAGCGGCCGGGGGCGGTACGAGCAGTACTTC. Amino acid sequence: CASGRGRYEQYF.

This chain uses TRBV6-5 with TRBJ1-2, with 12 bases lining up with TRBD1. CDR1 MNHEY and CDR2 SVGAGI come from the germline V gene. This CDR3 is 13 amino acids long. The J segment lost 3 bases and the V segment lost 8 bases, leaving 1 base of the junction unmatched. The CDR3 reads CASGTGGHYGYTF. The CDR3 DNA reads as TGTGCCAGCGGGACAGGGGGCCACTATGGCTACACCTTC.

A single count supports this clone. The chain joins TRBV5-1 to TRBJ2-3; 8 positions match TRBD2. V lost 4 bases to trimming and J lost 1 base; unmatched junction nucleotides: 2. The CDR3 consists of 14 residues. CDR1 is SGHRS, CDR2 YFSETQ, per germline. For the CDR3, the DNA is TGCGCCAGCAGCAATAGCGGGGGCACAGATACGCAGTATTTT. Encoded protein: CASSNSGGTDTQYF.

This clone was seen just once. This chain connects TRBV18 to TRBJ2-1; 9 nucleotides agree with TRBD1. Unmatched junction bases numbered 12, after V lost 3 bases and J lost 6 bases. The CDR3 is made up of 17 amino acids. Germline CDR1 KGHSH, CDR2 LQKENI. CDR3 region: CASSPLQGAEDGNEQFF. CDR3 sequence (DNA): TGTGCCAGCTCACCCCTACAGGGGGCAGAAGACGGCAATGAGCAGTTCTTC.

J is TRBJ2-7 and V is TRBV5-6; 11 nucleotides match TRBD1. Germline CDR1 is SGHDT and CDR2 is YYEEEE. V lost 5 bases and J lost 7; bases outside the gene matches: 8. This CDR3 contains 14 residues. The DNA for the CDR3 is TGTGCCAGCAGTTTTGGACAGGGGGCATGGGAGCAGTACTTC. Protein sequence: CASSFGQGAWEQYF.

This rearrangement joins TRBV5-1 to TRBJ2-7; TRBD1 matches 7 bases. With 3 bases clipped from V and 6 bases from J, the junction kept 15 bases outside the gene matches. The CDR3 consists of 16 residues. Germline CDR1 reads SGHRS; CDR2 reads YFSETQ. As DNA, the CDR3 is TGCGCCAGCAGCTCGGTTGGGGCAGGGGGAAAATTCGAGCAGTACTTC. It translates to CASSSVGAGGKFEQYF.

This chain joins TRBV5-5 and TRBJ2-7, with 7 bases lining up with TRBD1. The CDR3 is made up of 15 amino acids. V gave up 1 base and J gave up 2 bases; unmatched junction bases: 6. Germline V gene lookup returns CDR1 SGHKS and CDR2 YYEKEE (reference sequence). The CDR3 bases are TGTGCCAGCAGCTTGTTTGGGACAGCAGCCTACGAGCAGTACTTC. Translation: CASSLFGTAAYEQYF.